Shown below are 16 T cell receptor beta chains from a single sample sequenced in a study of shared clonotypes between healthy human individuals. Positively selected for CCR7, the CD45RO-negative cells used as naive CD8 cells excluded terminally differentiated effector memory CD45RA+ cells. The data were produced by immunoSEQ multiplex PCR, yet TCRdb's version contains in-frame clones alone and is incomplete. The sample holds around 1.9 million clones, 90% to 95% seen once. The material sequenced was naive CD8+ T cells from PBMCs. These receptors were collected from a young man in good health. Some clones in this sample may be carry-over from other donors' samples.

Turning to this clone: Other DNA variants within this sample encode the same CDR3. The chain links TRBV27 to TRBJ2-7, with D possibly TRBD2 on 6 matching bases. The CDR3 spans 12 residues. Germline V gene data show CDR1 as MNHEY and CDR2 as SMNVEV (reference sequence). V lost 5 bases to trimming and J lost 7 bases, with 12 bases between them. Here the CDR3 DNA reads TGTGCCAGCAGTCTCGGGGGTGGGGAGCAGTACTTC. Translating gives CASSLGGGEQYF.

The CDR3 loop reads CASSIVRRNEQFF. The CDR3 bases are TGTGCCAGTAGTATAGTCAGACGCAATGAGCAGTTCTTC. The J gene is TRBJ2-1, the V gene TRBV19, with no clear D. Trimming pared 1 base from V and 6 bases from J, leaving 7 bases between. CDR3 length equals 13 residues. Germline V CDR1 and CDR2: LNHDA, SQIVND (reference sequence).

The chain carries TRBV23-1 and TRBJ1-2, with 10 positions matching TRBD1. TRBV23-1 falls under the ORF class, with uncertain function. V lost 7 bases to trimming and J lost 6 bases; unmatched junction nucleotides: 17. The CDR3 sequence is 17 residues long. CDR3 in amino acids: CASITTARQGACDGYTF. The CDR3 nucleotides read TGCGCCAGCATTACAACGGCGAGACAGGGGGCTTGCGATGGCTACACCTTC.

The chain links TRBV13 to TRBJ2-1; a possible D gene is TRBD1 (6 bases). The CDR3 contains 17 residues. Trimming cost V 5 bases and J 0 bases, with 17 bases left between them. Germline CDR1 PRHDT, CDR2 FYEKMQ (reference sequence). This CDR3 reads CASSHRKGESSYNEQFF. DNA of the CDR3: TGTGCCAGCAGCCACAGGAAGGGGGAGTCCTCCTACAATGAGCAGTTCTTC.

The chain has TRBV27 and TRBJ2-7, with D unresolved. V lost 7 bases and J lost 2, with 12 bases in between. This CDR3 spans 13 amino acids. Germline CDR1 reads MNHEY; CDR2 reads SMNVEV (reference sequence). CDR3 bases: TGTGCCAGCACGAATAATCCGACCTACGAGCAGTACTTC. Translated: CASTNNPTYEQYF.

This chain joins TRBV4-3 and TRBJ2-5; TRBD1 aligns across 7 bases. The J segment lost 0 bases and the V segment lost 4 bases, leaving 5 bases of the junction unmatched. Germline V gene lookup returns CDR1 LGHNA and CDR2 YSLEER. The CDR3 totals 15 residues. CDR3 residues: CASSRLTGNQETQYF. CDR3 nucleotide sequence: TGCGCCAGCAGCCGCTTGACAGGGAACCAAGAGACCCAGTACTTC.

The V call is TRBV11-2, the J call TRBJ2-1; D unresolved. The germline CDR1 and CDR2 sequences are SGHAT and FQNNGV. V was cut by 1 base and J by 2 bases, with 12 bases left in between. The CDR3 sequence is 16 residues long. CDR3 loop: CASSLVGPTAYNEQFF. CDR3 nucleotide sequence: TGTGCCAGCAGCTTAGTCGGGCCTACCGCCTACAATGAGCAGTTCTTC.

CDR3 amino acids: CASSSRGGHEQYF. In DNA, the CDR3 is TGTGCCAGCAGTTCTCGTGGGGGCCACGAGCAGTACTTC. The V and J genes are TRBV27 and TRBJ2-7; perhaps TRBD1 as D (6 bases). Between the trimmed V and J ends, which lost 4 bases and 5 bases, there was a span of 12 bases. Per the germline V gene, CDR1 is MNHEY and CDR2 is SMNVEV (reference sequence). The CDR3 runs to 13 residues.

This chain links TRBV7-8 with TRBJ1-2, with a weak D call TRBD1 (5 bases). Trimming stripped 5 bases from V and 0 bases from J, with 13 bases between. The CDR3 spans 15 residues. Germline CDR1 reads SGHVS; CDR2 reads FQNEAQ. Here the CDR3 reads CASSKTGGTNYGYTF. The CDR3 bases are TGTGCCAGCAGCAAGACCGGGGGAACTAACTATGGCTACACCTTC.

The chain combines TRBV2 with TRBJ2-7; maybe TRBD1 (7 bases). CDR1 SNHLY and CDR2 FYNNEI come from the germline V gene. The CDR3 runs 14 residues. V dropped 10 bases and J dropped 0 bases, with 16 bases sitting between them. CDR3 region: CAMLGGQSSYEQYF. The CDR3 nucleotides read TGTGCCATGCTCGGGGGACAGAGCTCCTACGAGCAGTACTTC.

This chain's CDR3 is CASSITRRAPEAFF. The CDR3, as DNA: TGTGCCAGCAGCATAACACGTCGAGCGCCTGAAGCTTTCTTT. The chain couples TRBV6-5 to TRBJ1-1; D is unresolved. The CDR3 is 14 residues long. In germline, CDR1 is MNHEY, CDR2 SVGAGI. V was clipped by 6 bases and J by 6 bases, with 17 bases between them.

This clone has only one observation. The CDR3 DNA reads as TGTGCCTGGTCCCAGGAATCCCACTACGAGCAGTACTTC. It encodes CAWSQESHYEQYF. The J gene is TRBJ2-7, the V gene TRBV30; D gene unclear. The germline gives CDR1 GTSNPN, CDR2 SVGIG (reference sequence). This CDR3 has 13 amino acids. The V gene lost 5 bases and the J gene lost 3 bases, with 14 bases spanning the gap. The full variable domain, its missing parts supplied by reference TRBV30 and TRBJ2-7, is SQTIHQWPATLVQPVGSPLSLECTVEGTSNPNLYWYRQAAGRGLQLLFYSVGIGQISSEVPQNLSASRPQDRQFILSSKKLLLSDSGFYLCAWSQESHYEQYFGPGTRLTVT.

The V call is TRBV7-9, the J call TRBJ2-3, with D unclear. With 2 bases removed from V and 1 base from J, the gap between germline ends came to 13 bases. Germline loops: CDR1 SEHNR, CDR2 FQNEAQ (reference sequence). CDR3 size: 16 residues. The chain's CDR3 is CASSLLHSTGTDTQYF. The DNA of the CDR3 is TGTGCCAGCAGCTTACTTCACTCCACCGGCACAGATACGCAGTATTTT.

Worth noting for this clone: Additional DNA sequences in this sample encode the identical CDR3. The chain combines TRBV4-1 with TRBJ2-7, with D tentatively TRBD2 (5 bases). Trimming stripped 1 base from V and 0 bases from J, with 7 bases between. The germline CDR1 and CDR2 sequences are MGHRA and YSYEKL. CDR3 length equals 14 residues. Written as DNA, the CDR3 is TGCGCCAGCAGCCAAGTTGGAGGCTCCTACGAGCAGTACTTC. Translation: CASSQVGGSYEQYF.

This chain links TRBV15 with TRBJ2-2; a possible D gene is TRBD2 (5 bases). CDR3 size: 16 residues. With 0 bases removed from V and 1 base from J, the gap between germline ends came to 9 bases. CDR1 is LNHNV and CDR2 is YYDKDF in the germline V gene (reference sequence). CDR3 DNA: TGTGCCACCAGCAGAGAACGAGGGCAGAACACCGGGGAGCTGTTTTTT. Translation: CATSRERGQNTGELFF.

The sample holds one count of this clone. The rearrangement uses TRBV4-1 and TRBJ2-5; D not resolved. The germline V and J ends were trimmed by 6 bases and 0 bases, with 8 bases remaining between them. Germline CDR1 MGHRA, CDR2 YSYEKL. This CDR3 is 13 amino acids long. CDR3 sequence: CASSPLYQETQYF. Here the CDR3 DNA reads TGCGCCAGCAGTCCGCTGTACCAAGAGACCCAGTACTTC.